These T cell receptor beta chains were read from a single sample in a study of OX40 agonist ivuxolimab in advanced cancers. Data came from immunoSEQ multiplex PCR; TCRdb stores just in-frame clones and leaves some out. The sample carries more than 85,000 clones, roughly 87% recorded once. The material was CD4+ or CD8+ T cells sorted from blood, obtained in a trial of the OX40 agonist ivuxolimab. The source is an adult with an advanced solid tumor such as melanoma, head and neck, liver or kidney cancer. Both conserved end residues are part of each CDR3. A D gene is named only where the DNA matches it firmly. Rows give clone size only sometimes, using once, few, many, or a class for an expanded clone.

cdr3_aa: CASSNSGQGFTYEQYF
cdr3_nt: TGTGCCAGCAGTAACTCTGGACAGGGCTTTACCTACGAGCAGTACTTC
j_call: TRBJ2-7
cdr3_length: 16
clone_size: NA
v_call: TRBV28
d_call: TRBD1

cdr3_aa: CASSSQGLAPAHF
cdr3_nt: TGTGCCAGCAGTTCTCAGGGGTTGGCCCCGGCCCATTTT
j_call: TRBJ1-3
cdr3_length: 13
clone_size: NA
v_call: TRBV6-5
d_call: NA

cdr3_aa: CASTLFGQPQHF
cdr3_nt: TGTGCCAGTACACTTTTTGGTCAGCCCCAGCATTTT
j_call: TRBJ1-5
cdr3_length: 12
clone_size: NA
v_call: TRBV19
d_call: NA

cdr3_aa: CASSRQGGGNTIYF
cdr3_nt: TGTGCCAGCAGTCGACAGGGTGGTGGAAACACCATATATTTT
j_call: TRBJ1-3
cdr3_length: 14
clone_size: once
v_call: TRBV2
d_call: TRBD1

cdr3_aa: CASSLSGDQPQHF
cdr3_nt: TGCGCCAGCAGCCTCTCGGGGGATCAGCCCCAGCATTTT
j_call: TRBJ1-5
cdr3_length: 13
clone_size: NA
v_call: TRBV5-1
d_call: NA

cdr3_aa: CASSLPQGYSPLHF
cdr3_nt: TGTGCCAGCAGCTTACCGCAGGGTTATTCACCCCTCCACTTT
j_call: TRBJ1-6
cdr3_length: 14
clone_size: once
v_call: TRBV7-2
d_call: NA

cdr3_aa: CASSYRTGILCNQPQHF
cdr3_nt: TGTGCCAGCAGTTATAGAACAGGGATCCTCTGCAATCAGCCCCAGCATTTT
j_call: TRBJ1-5
cdr3_length: 17
clone_size: once
v_call: TRBV6-9
d_call: NA

cdr3_aa: CASMGGLFDEKLFF
cdr3_nt: TGTGCCAGCATGGGGGGTCTCTTTGATGAAAAACTGTTTTTT
j_call: TRBJ1-4
cdr3_length: 14
clone_size: NA
v_call: TRBV25-1
d_call: NA

cdr3_aa: CSAVLNEQFF
cdr3_nt: TGCAGTGCCGTCCTAAATGAGCAGTTCTTC
j_call: TRBJ2-1
cdr3_length: 10
clone_size: NA
v_call: TRBV20-1
d_call: NA

cdr3_aa: CASRGGNYGYTF
cdr3_nt: TGTGCCAGCAGGGGGGGGAACTATGGCTACACCTTC
j_call: TRBJ1-2
cdr3_length: 12
clone_size: NA
v_call: TRBV2
d_call: NA

cdr3_aa: CASSMTGTGWTGELFF
cdr3_nt: TGTGCCAGCAGTATGACAGGGACAGGGTGGACCGGGGAGCTGTTTTTT
j_call: TRBJ2-2
cdr3_length: 16
clone_size: NA
v_call: TRBV5-5
d_call: TRBD1

cdr3_aa: CASSPRGGQGGTGELFF
cdr3_nt: TGCGCCAGCAGCCCTCGTGGCGGACAGGGGGGAACCGGGGAGCTGTTTTTT
j_call: TRBJ2-2
cdr3_length: 17
clone_size: NA
v_call: TRBV5-1
d_call: TRBD1

cdr3_aa: CASNPGTAKNIQYF
cdr3_nt: TGTGCCAGCAACCCCGGGACAGCCAAAAACATTCAGTACTTC
j_call: TRBJ2-4
cdr3_length: 14
clone_size: NA
v_call: TRBV2
d_call: NA

cdr3_aa: CASSRGTGEQYF
cdr3_nt: TGTGCCAGCAGTAGGGGTACGGGTGAGCAGTACTTC
j_call: TRBJ2-7
cdr3_length: 12
clone_size: once
v_call: TRBV6-5
d_call: NA

cdr3_aa: CASSSWGWVVDTQYF
cdr3_nt: TGTGCCAGCAGCTCTTGGGGATGGGTGGTGGATACGCAGTATTTT
j_call: TRBJ2-3
cdr3_length: 15
clone_size: NA
v_call: TRBV7-2
d_call: NA

cdr3_aa: CASSLTDKGGNEQYF
cdr3_nt: TGTGCCAGCAGCTTAACGGACAAGGGGGGCAACGAGCAGTACTTC
j_call: TRBJ2-7
cdr3_length: 15
clone_size: NA
v_call: TRBV7-3
d_call: NA

cdr3_aa: CASSPSPGTEGEQYF
cdr3_nt: TGTGCCAGCAGCCCAAGCCCCGGGACAGAGGGCGAGCAGTACTTC
j_call: TRBJ2-7
cdr3_length: 15
clone_size: NA
v_call: TRBV11-3
d_call: TRBD1

cdr3_aa: CASSADRAHNEQFF
cdr3_nt: TGCGCCAGCAGCGCAGACAGGGCCCACAATGAGCAGTTCTTC
j_call: TRBJ2-1
cdr3_length: 14
clone_size: once
v_call: TRBV5-1
d_call: TRBD1

cdr3_aa: CASSGLGPRAEQYF
cdr3_nt: TGCGCCAGCAGCGGATTGGGCCCGCGGGCCGAGCAGTACTTC
j_call: TRBJ2-7
cdr3_length: 14
clone_size: NA
v_call: TRBV5-1
d_call: NA

cdr3_aa: CASSSGGSNQPQHF
cdr3_nt: TGTGCCAGCAGTTCGGGCGGCTCTAATCAGCCCCAGCATTTT
j_call: TRBJ1-5
cdr3_length: 14
clone_size: NA
v_call: TRBV6-5
d_call: NA

cdr3_aa: CASSTSWRKGSYTGELFF
cdr3_nt: TGTGCCAGCAGCACCTCTTGGAGAAAAGGATCTTACACCGGGGAGCTGTTTTTT
j_call: TRBJ2-2
cdr3_length: 18
clone_size: NA
v_call: TRBV11-1
d_call: NA

cdr3_aa: CASSPGRATNEKLFF
cdr3_nt: TGTGCCAGCAGCCCGGGGAGGGCGACTAATGAAAAACTGTTTTTT
j_call: TRBJ1-4
cdr3_length: 15
clone_size: NA
v_call: TRBV28
d_call: NA

cdr3_aa: CSASSYEQYF
cdr3_nt: TGCAGTGCTAGCTCCTACGAGCAGTACTTC
j_call: TRBJ2-7
cdr3_length: 10
clone_size: NA
v_call: TRBV20-1
d_call: NA

cdr3_aa: CASGADYSYNEQFF
cdr3_nt: TGTGCCAGCGGAGCGGACTATAGCTACAATGAGCAGTTCTTC
j_call: TRBJ2-1
cdr3_length: 14
clone_size: NA
v_call: TRBV2
d_call: NA

cdr3_aa: CASNVGGSDSHTF
cdr3_nt: TGTGCCAGCAACGTAGGCGGCTCGGACAGTCACACCTTC
j_call: TRBJ1-2
cdr3_length: 13
clone_size: NA
v_call: TRBV5-4
d_call: NA

cdr3_aa: CASSQGNYGYTF
cdr3_nt: TGTGCCAGCAGCCAGGGCAACTATGGCTACACCTTC
j_call: TRBJ1-2
cdr3_length: 12
clone_size: few
v_call: TRBV14
d_call: NA

cdr3_aa: CASSFTSRNTEAFF
cdr3_nt: TGTGCCAGCAGCTTCACGTCAAGGAACACTGAAGCTTTCTTT
j_call: TRBJ1-1
cdr3_length: 14
clone_size: NA
v_call: TRBV7-2
d_call: NA

cdr3_aa: CASRGVGVYEQYF
cdr3_nt: TGTGCCAGCCGGGGAGTCGGCGTCTACGAGCAGTACTTC
j_call: TRBJ2-7
cdr3_length: 13
clone_size: once
v_call: TRBV7-2
d_call: NA

cdr3_aa: CASRGTSDTQYF
cdr3_nt: TGTGCCAGCAGGGGGACCTCAGATACGCAGTATTTT
j_call: TRBJ2-3
cdr3_length: 12
clone_size: NA
v_call: TRBV27
d_call: NA

cdr3_aa: CASSFLQGAITEAFF
cdr3_nt: TGTGCCAGCAGTTTCCTCCAGGGGGCGATCACTGAAGCTTTCTTT
j_call: TRBJ1-1
cdr3_length: 15
clone_size: NA
v_call: TRBV27
d_call: TRBD1

cdr3_aa: CASSPRDRAYEQYF
cdr3_nt: TGTGCCAGCAGCCCAAGGGACAGAGCCTACGAGCAGTACTTC
j_call: TRBJ2-7
cdr3_length: 14
clone_size: NA
v_call: TRBV7-2
d_call: TRBD1

cdr3_aa: CASSPHGGSYGYTF
cdr3_nt: TGCGCCAGCAGCCCCCATGGGGGAAGCTATGGCTACACCTTC
j_call: TRBJ1-2
cdr3_length: 14
clone_size: NA
v_call: TRBV4-3
d_call: NA

cdr3_aa: CASSLTNNYEQYF
cdr3_nt: TGTGCCAGCAGCTTAACAAATAACTACGAGCAGTACTTC
j_call: TRBJ2-7
cdr3_length: 13
clone_size: NA
v_call: TRBV7-3
d_call: NA

cdr3_aa: CASSLRQVDEKLFF
cdr3_nt: TGTGCCAGCAGCTTAAGACAGGTGGACGAAAAACTGTTTTTT
j_call: TRBJ1-4
cdr3_length: 14
clone_size: NA
v_call: TRBV7-9
d_call: NA

cdr3_aa: CASRDVYEQYF
cdr3_nt: TGTGCCAGCAGGGATGTCTACGAGCAGTACTTC
j_call: TRBJ2-7
cdr3_length: 11
clone_size: few
v_call: TRBV6-5
d_call: NA

cdr3_aa: CASSPDSGVNYGYTF
cdr3_nt: TGTGCCAGCAGCCCGGACTCCGGGGTGAATTATGGCTACACCTTC
j_call: TRBJ1-2
cdr3_length: 15
clone_size: NA
v_call: TRBV7-3
d_call: NA

cdr3_aa: CASSAITGSGELFF
cdr3_nt: TGTGCCAGCAGCGCCATAACAGGGTCCGGGGAGCTGTTTTTT
j_call: TRBJ2-2
cdr3_length: 14
clone_size: NA
v_call: TRBV9
d_call: NA

cdr3_aa: CASSPEWGGPEQFF
cdr3_nt: TGTGCCAGCTCACCAGAGTGGGGGGGCCCTGAGCAGTTCTTC
j_call: TRBJ2-1
cdr3_length: 14
clone_size: NA
v_call: TRBV18
d_call: NA

cdr3_aa: CASSAAGGGRNEQYF
cdr3_nt: TGTGCCAGCTCAGCCGCGGGGGGCGGAAGAAACGAGCAGTACTTC
j_call: TRBJ2-7
cdr3_length: 15
clone_size: once
v_call: TRBV18
d_call: TRBD2

cdr3_aa: CASSRTGGTEAFF
cdr3_nt: TGTGCCAGCTCGCGGACAGGGGGGACTGAAGCTTTCTTT
j_call: TRBJ1-1
cdr3_length: 13
clone_size: NA
v_call: TRBV18
d_call: TRBD1

cdr3_aa: CASSEASTGINSNQPQHF
cdr3_nt: TGTGCCAGCAGTGAAGCGTCGACAGGGATAAATAGCAATCAGCCCCAGCATTTT
j_call: TRBJ1-5
cdr3_length: 18
clone_size: NA
v_call: TRBV6-1
d_call: TRBD1

cdr3_aa: CASSRGTGPTNEKLFF
cdr3_nt: TGTGCCAGCTCTCGAGGGACAGGGCCAACTAATGAAAAACTGTTTTTT
j_call: TRBJ1-4
cdr3_length: 16
clone_size: NA
v_call: TRBV18
d_call: TRBD1

cdr3_aa: CAISVTPQEEPLHF
cdr3_nt: TGTGCCATCAGCGTGACACCTCAGGAGGAACCCCTCCACTTT
j_call: TRBJ1-6
cdr3_length: 14
clone_size: NA
v_call: TRBV10-3
d_call: NA

cdr3_aa: CASSLRTGGTEAFF
cdr3_nt: TGTGCCAGCAGCTTAAGGACAGGGGGGACTGAAGCTTTCTTT
j_call: TRBJ1-1
cdr3_length: 14
clone_size: NA
v_call: TRBV7-9
d_call: TRBD1

cdr3_aa: CASSSSGATYEQYF
cdr3_nt: TGTGCCAGCAGCTCCTCGGGGGCCACCTACGAGCAGTACTTC
j_call: TRBJ2-7
cdr3_length: 14
clone_size: NA
v_call: TRBV7-9
d_call: NA

cdr3_aa: CASSLRGTRDTGELFF
cdr3_nt: TGTGCCAGCAGCTTAAGAGGCACCCGGGACACCGGGGAGCTGTTTTTT
j_call: TRBJ2-2
cdr3_length: 16
clone_size: NA
v_call: TRBV7-3
d_call: NA

cdr3_aa: CASSQDRAEPSYEQYF
cdr3_nt: TGCGCCAGCAGCCAAGATCGGGCAGAACCTTCCTACGAGCAGTACTTC
j_call: TRBJ2-7
cdr3_length: 16
clone_size: NA
v_call: TRBV4-3
d_call: NA

cdr3_aa: CASSDRETNEKLFF
cdr3_nt: TGTGCCAGCAGTGATAGGGAGACTAATGAAAAACTGTTTTTT
j_call: TRBJ1-4
cdr3_length: 14
clone_size: NA
v_call: TRBV25-1
d_call: NA

cdr3_aa: CASRGGSYEQYF
cdr3_nt: TGTGCCAGTAGGGGTGGTTCCTACGAGCAGTACTTC
j_call: TRBJ2-7
cdr3_length: 12
clone_size: NA
v_call: TRBV19
d_call: NA

cdr3_aa: CATKNSGVTGYEQYF
cdr3_nt: TGTGCCACCAAAAATTCCGGGGTCACGGGGTACGAGCAGTACTTC
j_call: TRBJ2-7
cdr3_length: 15
clone_size: once
v_call: TRBV2
d_call: NA